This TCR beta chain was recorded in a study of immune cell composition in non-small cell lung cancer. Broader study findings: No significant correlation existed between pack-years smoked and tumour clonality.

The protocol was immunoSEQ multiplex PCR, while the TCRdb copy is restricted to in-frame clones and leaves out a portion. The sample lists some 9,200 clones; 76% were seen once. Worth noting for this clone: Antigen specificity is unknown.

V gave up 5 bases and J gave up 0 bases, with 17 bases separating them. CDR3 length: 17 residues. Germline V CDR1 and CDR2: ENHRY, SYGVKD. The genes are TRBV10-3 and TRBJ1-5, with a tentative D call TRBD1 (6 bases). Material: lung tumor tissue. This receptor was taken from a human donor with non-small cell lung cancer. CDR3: CAISSSNRAFSNQPQHF. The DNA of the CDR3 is TGTGCCATCAGTTCTTCCAACAGGGCCTTTAGCAATCAGCCCCAGCATTTT.